The next 11 T cell receptor beta chains were all read from a single sample in a study of control samples from healthy donors and cancer patients. Profiled with immunoSEQ multiplex PCR; TCRdb holds only in-frame clones, not every one. The sample shows some 82,000 clones, more than 75% of them seen only once. Sequencing input: blood. The source of these receptors is a man aged 50 to 60 in good health.

The rearrangement joins TRBV30 to TRBJ2-3; weak D call: TRBD2 (5 bases). The CDR3 is 14 amino acids. V was trimmed by 3 bases and J by 4 bases, leaving 14 bases between them. Germline lookup yields CDR1 GTSNPN and CDR2 SVGIG (reference sequence). This chain's CDR3 is CAWSATSIADTQYF. The CDR3 bases are TGTGCCTGGAGCGCAACTAGTATCGCAGATACGCAGTATTTT.

This clone was seen just once. The chain carries TRBV29-1 and TRBJ1-2; D is unresolved. The CDR3 runs to 11 residues. V dropped 4 bases and J dropped 8 bases, with 11 bases sitting between them. In germline, CDR1 is SQVTM, CDR2 ANQGSEA. CDR3 residues: CSVVRLGGYTF. The CDR3 DNA reads TGCAGCGTTGTTCGGCTAGGGGGCTACACCTTC.

The chain is built from TRBV5-6 and TRBJ2-7, with TRBD1 as a possible D gene (6 bases). Germline lookup yields CDR1 SGHDT and CDR2 YYEEEE. This CDR3 is 16 amino acids long. Deletions cut 5 bases from V and 0 bases from J, with 18 bases between. CDR3: CASRYNRDWDSYEQYV. In nucleotides, the CDR3 is TGTGCCAGCAGATATAACAGGGATTGGGACTCCTACGAGCAGTACGTC.

This chain uses TRBV5-5 with TRBJ1-1; maybe TRBD1 (5 bases). The CDR3 runs 16 residues. V gave up 0 bases and J gave up 0 bases, with 12 bases separating them. The germline V gene has CDR1 SGHKS and CDR2 YYEKEE (reference sequence). CDR3 residues: CASSLGTSSMNTEAFF. In nucleotides, the CDR3 is TGTGCCAGCAGCTTGGGGACAAGTTCCATGAACACTGAAGCTTTCTTT.

This sequence joins TRBV7-8 and TRBJ2-2; D possibly corresponds to TRBD2 (7 bases). V dropped 10 bases and J dropped 0 bases, with 24 bases sitting between them. Germline-derived CDR1 and CDR2 are SGHVS and FQNEAQ. CDR3 length equals 18 residues. The CDR3 sequence is CATLGGGGPISNTGELFF. The CDR3 nucleotides are TGTGCCACGCTCGGGGGCGGGGGACCCATATCGAACACCGGGGAGCTGTTTTTT.

The V call is TRBV4-3, the J call TRBJ1-3; D remains ambiguous. The CDR3 has 16 amino acids. Germline loops: CDR1 LGHNA, CDR2 YSLEER. The germline V and J ends were trimmed by 0 bases and 3 bases, with 12 bases remaining between them. This CDR3 is CASSQDRTALGNTIYF. CDR3 nucleotide sequence: TGCGCCAGCAGCCAAGATCGCACAGCCCTTGGAAACACCATATATTTT.

This chain links TRBV7-2 with TRBJ2-6; D remains ambiguous. There are 17 residues in the CDR3. Germline CDR1 SGHTA, CDR2 FQGNSA. The V and J ends lost 2 bases and 1 base respectively, with 12 bases between them. The CDR3 DNA sequence: TGTGCCAGCAGCTTAAGCCCCCCGAGTTCTGGGGCCAACGTCCTGACTTTC. It translates to CASSLSPPSSGANVLTF.

This clone came up a few times. This chain links TRBV24-1 with TRBJ1-4; 9 positions agree with TRBD1. V dropped 4 bases and J dropped 4; count of bases not matched to a gene: 6. This CDR3 has 16 residues. Germline V lookup: CDR1 KGHDR, CDR2 SFDVKD. CDR3 amino acids: CATSEPGGQGNEKLFF. The CDR3 DNA sequence: TGTGCCACCAGTGAGCCCGGGGGACAGGGTAATGAAAAACTGTTTTTT.

The gene calls are TRBV4-3 and TRBJ1-2, with 8 bases lining up with TRBD1. Germline CDR1 reads LGHNA; CDR2 reads YSLEER. The CDR3 runs to 17 residues. V trimming: 4 bases; J trimming: 4 bases; junction bases outside the gene matches: 14. The CDR3 sequence is CASSPLGGGTGSYGYTF. For the CDR3, the DNA is TGCGCCAGCAGCCCCCTTGGAGGGGGGACAGGTAGCTATGGCTACACCTTC.

The gene calls are TRBV5-1 and TRBJ1-2; tentative D call: TRBD1 (5 bases). The V gene's germline CDR1 is SGHRS and CDR2 YFSETQ. CDR3 length: 13 residues. With 4 bases removed from V and 7 bases from J, the gap between germline ends came to 14 bases. The CDR3 DNA sequence: TGCGCCAGCAGCGAGGGGCAGCCCGGTGGCTACACCTTC. Translation gives CASSEGQPGGYTF.

This chain joins TRBV5-1 and TRBJ2-1; 9 positions match TRBD2. The V and J ends lost 2 bases and 7 bases, in that order; junction bases with no gene match: 10. Germline V gene lookup returns CDR1 SGHRS and CDR2 YFSETQ. This CDR3 has 16 residues. The CDR3, as DNA: TGCGCCAGCAGCTTATTAGCGGGGGTACCTCGGAATGAGCAGTTCTTC. It codes for CASSLLAGVPRNEQFF.